This T cell receptor beta chain emerged from a study of control samples from healthy donors and cancer patients (dated by TCRdb to 2020 to 2022). Clipping removes 8 bases from V and 3 bases from J, with 6 as the unmatched junction base count. Including the terminal cysteine and phenylalanine, the CDR3 comprises 15 residues. Of the read, only the CDR3 DNA is kept; its 45 bases are in frame from base 1. The germline V gene (reference sequence) sets CDR1 to LNHDA and CDR2 to SQIVND. Libraries were constructed by the immunoSEQ multiplex PCR assay. The source is immuneACCESS, and TCRdb retained only in-frame sequences with V and J called. Part of the clones is not carried over; for the studies checked, unresolved V genes explain less than half of this, and the remainder is unexplained. The sample records more than 75,000 clones, roughly 83% of which are singletons. About 10% of the sample is in the top ten clones.

A word on this clone: Its antigen target is currently unknown. No much larger clonotype is one base removed from it; base qualities were not supplied.

The receptor was isolated from a woman younger than 45 in good health. The chain uses TRBV19 and TRBJ1-4, with 10 middle bases fitting TRBD1. Sequencing was done on a sample of blood. The base sequence is TGTGCCAGTTTTTCGGGACAGGGGCCTAATGAAAAACTGTTTTTT. Its coded protein is CASFSGQGPNEKLFF. This CDR3, with the reference TRBV19 and TRBJ1-4 proteins standing in past its ends, gives the full variable domain DGGITQSPKYLFRKEGQNVTLSCEQNLNHDAMYWYRQDPGQGLRLIYYSQIVNDFQKGDIAEGYSVSREKKESFPLTVTSAQKNPTAFYLCASFSGQGPNEKLFFGSGTQLSVL.